The source of this T cell receptor (beta chain) is a study of blood T cell repertoires in COVID-19. The CDR3 length is 15 residues. Trimming removed 8 bases from V and 2 bases from J; junction bases left unmatched: 9. Germline lookup yields CDR1 MNHEY and CDR2 SMNVEV (reference sequence). Some clones are missing from TCRdb's copy, which holds only in-frame ones; the method was immunoSEQ multiplex PCR. The sample shows around 300,000 clones, 83% of them seen only once. What was sequenced was peripheral blood. The chain combines TRBV27 with TRBJ2-7, with 10 bases fitting TRBD1. This clonotype was sampled from a woman between 50 and 59 years old who had recovered from COVID-19. CDR3 loop: CASRIPGTGAYEQYF. The CDR3 coding sequence is TGTGCCAGCCGAATTCCGGGGACAGGGGCCTACGAGCAGTACTTC.